The next 27 T cell receptor beta chains were all read from a single sample in a study of glioma-infiltrating T cells. Using RNA template, CDR3s of TCR alpha and beta were amplified with iRepertoire arm-PCR. From the multiplex PCR reads, TCRdb called clonotypes with MiXCR, one entry per CDR3 protein. The repertoire includes about 140,000 distinct CDR3 sequences, around 42% of them detected once, and 20% to 25% sits in the top ten. The sample taken for sequencing was glioma tissue, nonneoplastic brain tissue, or PBMCs (not recorded which). These receptor sequences come from a human donor with low-grade glioma or glioblastoma, undergoing nonglioma brain surgery, or in good health (not recorded which).

This clonotype has only a few counts. This sequence joins TRBV6-2 or TRBV6-3 and TRBJ2-3; 7 bases are shared with TRBD2. CDR3 length equals 17 residues. V lost 0 bases, J lost 2 bases, and 8 bases stayed unmatched. Germline-derived CDR1 and CDR2 are MNHEY and SVGEGT. In DNA, the CDR3 is TGTGCCAGCAGTTACTCCGGACTAGTCCGCAACACAGATACGCAGTATTTT. As protein: CASSYSGLVRNTDTQYF.

This clonotype has ten or more counts. The chain recombines TRBV27 with TRBJ2-3, with a weak D call TRBD2 (7 bases). The CDR3 runs 14 residues. The V gene's germline CDR1 is MNHEY and CDR2 SMNVEV (reference sequence). Trimming pared 4 bases from V and 4 bases from J, leaving 12 bases between. CDR3 sequence: CASSYQGRADTQYF. CDR3 DNA sequence: TGTGCCAGCAGTTACCAGGGGAGGGCAGATACGCAGTATTTT.

This clonotype was recorded only once. The chain carries TRBV6-1 and TRBJ1-5, with TRBD1 identical over 7 bases. CDR1 and CDR2 (germline): MNHNS, SASEGT. J gave up 2 bases and V 6 bases, and 13 bases lay outside the gene matches. The CDR3 consists of 17 residues. The CDR3 loop is CASSQGQRVGGNQPQHF. The CDR3 coding sequence is TGTGCCAGCAGCCAGGGACAGCGGGTTGGGGGCAATCAGCCCCAGCATTTT.

The chain has TRBV27 and TRBJ1-1; tentative D call: TRBD1 (5 bases). The CDR3 consists of 14 residues. V lost 9 bases, J lost 4 bases, and 18 bases lay in between. The germline V gene encodes CDR1 MNHEY and CDR2 SMNVEV (reference sequence). CDR3 nucleotide sequence: TGTGCCAGTTATACGGGACCTCTGGGCACTGAAGCTTTCTTT. This sequence encodes CASYTGPLGTEAFF.

Notes on this clonotype: Mismatch with germline at one junction end may stem from a read error. The V call is TRBV28, the J call TRBJ2-7; 9 bases agree with TRBD1. CDR3 length equals 15 residues. Germline V gene lookup returns CDR1 MDHEN and CDR2 SYDVKM. DNA of the CDR3: TGTGACAGCAGACCCGGACAGGGGAGCTCCTACGAGCAGTACTTC. It yields the protein CDSRPGQGSSYEQYF.

The genes are TRBV11-2 and TRBJ1-1, with D uncertain. The V gene lost 1 base and the J gene lost 11 bases, with 11 bases spanning the gap. This CDR3 has 12 amino acids. From germline, CDR1 is SGHAT and CDR2 FQNNGV. CDR3 region: CASSLGEDFAFF. Written as DNA, the CDR3 is TGTGCCAGCAGCTTAGGTGAGGACTTTGCTTTCTTT.

This clonotype was observed many times. One end of the junction is discordant with germline, which a read error may explain. This chain uses TRBV28 with TRBJ1-2; D gene ambiguous. Germline V gene data show CDR1 as MDHEN and CDR2 as SYDVKM. The CDR3 spans 9 residues. The CDR3 DNA is TGTGCCAGCAGTCCATATGCCTCCTTC. Residues: CASSPYASF.

The chain links TRBV19 to TRBJ2-2, with D perhaps being TRBD1 or TRBD2 (5 bases each). Germline-derived CDR1 and CDR2 are LNHDA and SQIVND (reference sequence). There are 16 residues in the CDR3. Trimming pared 6 bases from V and 6 bases from J, leaving 20 bases between. The CDR3 is CASRQGDQEASGELFF. The CDR3 nucleotides are TGTGCCAGTAGGCAAGGGGACCAGGAAGCCTCCGGGGAGCTGTTTTTT.

The V and J genes are TRBV20-1 and TRBJ2-1, with 9 nucleotides matching TRBD2. The CDR3 contains 13 residues. Trimming at V came to 2 bases and at J to 10 bases, leaving 6 bases not matched to a gene. From germline, CDR1 is DFQATT and CDR2 SNEGSKA (reference sequence). The chain's CDR3 is CSARIAGAKEQFF. The CDR3 nucleotides read TGCAGTGCTAGAATAGCGGGAGCAAAAGAGCAGTTCTTC.

The J gene is TRBJ2-2, the V gene TRBV2, with TRBD2 matching over 8 bases. Per germline, CDR1 SNHLY and CDR2 FYNNEI. This CDR3 spans 14 amino acids. V trimming: 9 bases; J trimming: 1 base; junction bases outside the gene matches: 4. As DNA, the CDR3 is TGTGCCAGTCTACGGGGGGGGAACACCGGGGAGCTGTTTTTT. Its translation is CASLRGGNTGELFF.

This clonotype was seen only a few times. The gene calls are TRBV6-1 and TRBJ1-1; a possible D gene is TRBD1 (6 bases). Per the germline V gene, CDR1 is MNHNS and CDR2 is SASEGT. The CDR3 runs to 15 residues. V lost 5 bases to trimming and J lost 1 base, with 14 bases between them. The CDR3 sequence is CASSPDRQWNTEAFF. For the CDR3, the DNA is TGTGCCAGCAGTCCCGACAGGCAATGGAACACTGAAGCTTTCTTT.

This clonotype has just a few counts. The chain uses TRBV4-1 and TRBJ2-3; D unresolved. The germline CDR1 and CDR2 sequences are MGHRA and YSYEKL. V lost 0 bases to trimming and J lost 5 bases, with 15 bases between them. The CDR3 has 16 amino acids. The CDR3 region has the DNA TGCGCCAGCAGCCAAGATCCCTTGATGGGATTAGATACGCAGTATTTT. Translation gives CASSQDPLMGLDTQYF.

This clonotype was recorded many times. The chain couples TRBV6-1 to TRBJ2-7, with D tentatively TRBD1 or TRBD2 (5 bases each). This CDR3 contains 14 residues. The V and J ends lost 5 bases and 7 bases respectively, with 18 bases between them. The V gene's germline CDR1 is MNHNS and CDR2 SASEGT. CDR3 DNA sequence: TGTGCCAGCAGTCCTACCCGGGACCTAGGGGAGCAGTACTTC. Residues: CASSPTRDLGEQYF.

V usage is TRBV11-2 and J usage is TRBJ1-3; the D gene is possibly TRBD1 (6 bases). The length of the CDR3 is 16 residues. V was trimmed by 5 bases and J by 0 bases, leaving 14 bases between them. Germline-derived CDR1 and CDR2 are SGHAT and FQNNGV. The CDR3 region has the DNA TGTGCCAGCAGCCAGAGGACAGCAAGCTCTGGAAACACCATATATTTT. It specifies CASSQRTASSGNTIYF.

The rearrangement joins TRBV14 to TRBJ2-1; a weak D match, TRBD2 (7 bases). Trimming cost V 4 bases and J 2 bases, with 18 bases left between them. Germline CDR1 is SGHDN and CDR2 is FVKESK. The CDR3 consists of 17 residues. The CDR3 bases are TGTGCCAGCAGCCCCCTGGGAGGGGGTGGAACCTACAATGAGCAGTTCTTC. Protein: CASSPLGGGGTYNEQFF.

The chain recombines TRBV27 with TRBJ2-1; D is perhaps TRBD2 (6 bases). CDR1 MNHEY and CDR2 SMNVEV come from the germline V gene (reference sequence). CDR3 length equals 14 residues. V gave up 5 bases and J gave up 3 bases, with 11 bases separating them. CDR3 sequence: CASSPRTNYNEQFF. In DNA form, the CDR3 reads TGTGCCAGCAGTCCGCGGACTAACTACAATGAGCAGTTCTTC.

This chain uses TRBV7-9 with TRBJ2-7; 7 bases are shared with TRBD2. V was pared by 1 base and J by 6 bases, with 6 bases of the junction left unmatched. Germline CDR1 reads SEHNR; CDR2 reads FQNEAQ (reference sequence). This CDR3 contains 14 residues. Here the CDR3 reads CASSLVVTGGEQYF. The CDR3 DNA sequence: TGTGCCAGCAGCTTAGTCGTCACGGGGGGCGAGCAGTACTTC.

Comment on this clonotype: Compared with germline, one end of the junction differs, possibly owing to a read error. This sequence joins TRBV7-2 and TRBJ2-1; D is uncertain. The CDR3 covers 12 residues. The germline V gene has CDR1 SGHTA and CDR2 FQGNSA. The CDR3 DNA reads as TGTGCCCGCAGCTTATTAGGTAATGAGCAGTTCTTC. Its protein product is CARSLLGNEQFF.

This clonotype occurred a few times. V and J are TRBV27 and TRBJ2-7; D unresolved. Trimming removed 5 bases at V and 4 bases at J, with 12 bases between. Germline values: CDR1 MNHEY, CDR2 SMNVEV (reference sequence). The CDR3 totals 13 residues. The CDR3 region is CASSQQDSYEQYF. The CDR3 DNA is TGTGCCAGCAGTCAGCAGGATTCATACGAGCAGTACTTC.

A single count supports this clonotype. Since a much larger clone is just one base distant, this may be a read error. Here the CDR3 reads CGARETSGLLYEQYF. DNA for the CDR3: TGCGGTGCTAGAGAGACTAGCGGGCTTCTCTACGAGCAGTACTTC. The chain links TRBV20-1 to TRBJ2-7, with 10 bases aligning to TRBD2. This CDR3 spans 15 amino acids. Germline V gene data show CDR1 as DFQATT and CDR2 as SNEGSKA (reference sequence).

The chain combines TRBV7-3 with TRBJ1-5; D remains unclear. V gave up 3 bases and J gave up 3 bases, with 18 bases separating them. Germline V gene sequence: CDR1 SGHTA, CDR2 FQGTGA. The CDR3 totals 17 residues. The CDR3 region is CASSFVRRGPNNQPQHF. In nucleotides, the CDR3 is TGTGCCAGCAGCTTCGTGCGGCGCGGACCAAACAATCAGCCCCAGCATTTT.

The rearrangement uses TRBV6-9 and TRBJ2-7; 7 positions agree with TRBD2. Germline CDR1 MNHGY, CDR2 SVAAGI. The CDR3 totals 13 residues. V was clipped by 3 bases and J by 6 bases; unmatched bases: 5. CDR3 in DNA: TGTGCCAGCAGTTACGGGGAGGGAGGCGAGCAGTACTTC. Amino acid sequence: CASSYGEGGEQYF.

In the case of this clonotype: At one end the junction does not follow the germline gene, possibly because of a read error. This chain uses TRBV6-1 with TRBJ2-3, with no clear D. CDR1 and CDR2 (germline): MNHNS, SASEGT. CDR3 length: 13 amino acids. The CDR3 nucleotides read TGTGCCAGCAGGCCGATCCTCACAGATGCGCAGTATTTT. Residues: CASRPILTDAQYF.

The rearrangement joins TRBV6-5 to TRBJ2-7; the D gene is possibly TRBD2 (6 bases). Trimming took off 5 bases at V and 4 bases at J, with 12 bases between the two ends. The CDR3 is made up of 13 amino acids. Germline V CDR1 and CDR2: MNHEY, SVGAGI. CDR3 nucleotides: TGTGCCAGCAGTGGAGGAGGGAGGTACGAGCAGTACTTC. This encodes CASSGGGRYEQYF.

The chain links TRBV28 to TRBJ2-1; D is perhaps TRBD1 (5 bases). Germline V gene sequence: CDR1 MDHEN, CDR2 SYDVKM. V lost 6 bases, J lost 1 base, and 13 bases lay in between. The CDR3 consists of 15 residues. CDR3 nucleotide sequence: TGTGCCAGCAGCTCAGGGCTAACTTCCTACAATGAGCAGTTCTTC. It encodes CASSSGLTSYNEQFF.

In this sample, this clonotype turned up many times. The gene calls are TRBV28 and TRBJ2-7, with D hard to call. Germline-derived CDR1 and CDR2 are MDHEN and SYDVKM. The CDR3 sequence is 10 residues long. Trimming cost V 5 bases and J 9 bases, with 8 bases left between them. The CDR3 nucleotides read TGTGCCAGCAGTAACGTAAGGCAGTACTTC. It translates to CASSNVRQYF.

This clonotype has a count of ten or more. The chain uses TRBV6-2 or TRBV6-3 and TRBJ2-7; a possible D gene is TRBD1 (6 bases). Trimming took off 4 bases at V and 3 bases at J, with 10 bases between the two ends. The CDR3 is made up of 13 amino acids. The germline V gene encodes CDR1 MNHEY and CDR2 SVGEGT. DNA of the CDR3: TGTGCCAGCAGTTTCGGACAGTTCTACGAGCAGTACTTC. The encoded protein is CASSFGQFYEQYF.